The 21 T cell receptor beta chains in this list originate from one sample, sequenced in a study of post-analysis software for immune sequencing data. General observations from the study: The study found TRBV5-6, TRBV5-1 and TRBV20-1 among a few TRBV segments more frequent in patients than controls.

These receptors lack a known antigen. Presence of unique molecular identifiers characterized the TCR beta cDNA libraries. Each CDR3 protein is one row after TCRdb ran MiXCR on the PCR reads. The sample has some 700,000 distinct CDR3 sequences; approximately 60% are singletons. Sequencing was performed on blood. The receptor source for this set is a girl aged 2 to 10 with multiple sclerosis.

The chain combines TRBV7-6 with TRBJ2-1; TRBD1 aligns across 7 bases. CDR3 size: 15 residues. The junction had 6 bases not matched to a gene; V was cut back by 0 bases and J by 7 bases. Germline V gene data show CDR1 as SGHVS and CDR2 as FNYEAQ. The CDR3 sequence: CASSLAQGVINEQFF. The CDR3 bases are TGTGCCAGCAGCTTAGCCCAGGGGGTAATAAATGAGCAGTTCTTC.

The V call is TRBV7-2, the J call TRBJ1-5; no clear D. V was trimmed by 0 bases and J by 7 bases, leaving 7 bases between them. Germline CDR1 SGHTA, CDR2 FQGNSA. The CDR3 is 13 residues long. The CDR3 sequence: CASSLALEQPQHF. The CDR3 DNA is TGTGCCAGCAGCTTAGCGCTCGAACAGCCCCAGCATTTT.

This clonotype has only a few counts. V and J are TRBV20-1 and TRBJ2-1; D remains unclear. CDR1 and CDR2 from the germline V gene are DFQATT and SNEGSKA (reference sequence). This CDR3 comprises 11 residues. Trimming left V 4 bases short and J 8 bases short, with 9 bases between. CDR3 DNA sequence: TGCAGTGCTAACTGGTTCGATGAGCAGTTCTTC. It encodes CSANWFDEQFF.

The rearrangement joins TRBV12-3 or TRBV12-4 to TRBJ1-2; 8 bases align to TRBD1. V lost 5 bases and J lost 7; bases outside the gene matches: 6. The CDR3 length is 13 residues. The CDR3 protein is CASSPRTGPGYTF. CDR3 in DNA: TGTGCCAGCAGTCCAAGGACAGGGCCTGGCTACACCTTC.

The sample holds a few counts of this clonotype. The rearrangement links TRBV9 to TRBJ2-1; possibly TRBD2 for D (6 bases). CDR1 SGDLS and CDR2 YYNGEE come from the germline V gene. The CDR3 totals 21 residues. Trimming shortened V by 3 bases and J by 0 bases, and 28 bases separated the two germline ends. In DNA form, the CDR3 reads TGTGCCAGCAGCGACCCAGACTTGACTAGGGATAAAAGTAGCTCCTACAATGAGCAGTTCTTC. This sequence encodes CASSDPDLTRDKSSSYNEQFF.

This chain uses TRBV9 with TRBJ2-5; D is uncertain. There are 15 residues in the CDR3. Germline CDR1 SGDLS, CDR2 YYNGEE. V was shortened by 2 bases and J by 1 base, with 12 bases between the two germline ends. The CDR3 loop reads CASSVSPTPQETQYF. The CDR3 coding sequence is TGTGCCAGCAGCGTGAGTCCCACTCCCCAAGAGACCCAGTACTTC.

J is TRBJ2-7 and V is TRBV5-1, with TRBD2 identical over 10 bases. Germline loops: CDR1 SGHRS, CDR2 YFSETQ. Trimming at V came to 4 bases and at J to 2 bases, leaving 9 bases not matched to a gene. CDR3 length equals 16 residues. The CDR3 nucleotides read TGCGCCAGCAGCCCGGGTAGCGGGAGGCTAACCTACGAGCAGTACTTC. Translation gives CASSPGSGRLTYEQYF.

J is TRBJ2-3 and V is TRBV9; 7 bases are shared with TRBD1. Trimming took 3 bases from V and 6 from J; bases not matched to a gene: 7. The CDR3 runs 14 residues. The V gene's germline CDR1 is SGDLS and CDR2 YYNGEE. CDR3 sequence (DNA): TGTGCCAGCAGCGCCACACAGGGGCGGGATACGCAGTATTTT. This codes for CASSATQGRDTQYF.

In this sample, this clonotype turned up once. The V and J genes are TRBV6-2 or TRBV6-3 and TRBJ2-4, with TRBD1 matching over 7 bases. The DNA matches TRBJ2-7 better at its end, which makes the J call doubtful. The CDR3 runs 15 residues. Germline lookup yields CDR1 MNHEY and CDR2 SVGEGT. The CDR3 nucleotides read TGTGCCAGCAGTTACGACAGGGAAAGCCCCCACGAGCAGTACTTC. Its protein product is CASSYDRESPHEQYF.

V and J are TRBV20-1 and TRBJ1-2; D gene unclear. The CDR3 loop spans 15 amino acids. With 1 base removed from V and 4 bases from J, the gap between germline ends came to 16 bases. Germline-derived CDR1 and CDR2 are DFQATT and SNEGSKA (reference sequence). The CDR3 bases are TGCAGTGCTAGAGGTCTGGCGGAGATTACCTATGGCTACACCTTC. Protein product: CSARGLAEITYGYTF.

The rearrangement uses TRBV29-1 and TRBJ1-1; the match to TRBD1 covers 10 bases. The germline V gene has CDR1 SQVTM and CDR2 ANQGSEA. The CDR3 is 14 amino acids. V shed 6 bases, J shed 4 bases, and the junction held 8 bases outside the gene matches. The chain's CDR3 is CSVGGTGEGTEAFF. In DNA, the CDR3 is TGCAGCGTCGGCGGGACAGGGGAGGGCACTGAAGCTTTCTTT. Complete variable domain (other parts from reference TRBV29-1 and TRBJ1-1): SAVISQKPSRDICQRGTSLTIQCQVDSQVTMMFWYRQQPGQSLTLIATANQGSEATYESGFVIDKFPISRPNLTFSTLTVSNMSPEDSSIYLCSVGGTGEGTEAFFGQGTRLTVV.

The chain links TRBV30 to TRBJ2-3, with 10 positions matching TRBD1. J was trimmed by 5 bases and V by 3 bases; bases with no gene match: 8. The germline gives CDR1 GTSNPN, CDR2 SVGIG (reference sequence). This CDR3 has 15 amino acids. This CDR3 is CAWSSRDRGKDTQYF. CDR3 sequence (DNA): TGTGCCTGGAGCTCCCGGGACAGGGGTAAAGATACGCAGTATTTT. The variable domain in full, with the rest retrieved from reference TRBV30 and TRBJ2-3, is SQTIHQWPATLVQPVGSPLSLECTVEGTSNPNLYWYRQAAGRGLQLLFYSVGIGQISSEVPQNLSASRPQDRQFILSSKKLLLSDSGFYLCAWSSRDRGKDTQYFGPGTRLTVL.

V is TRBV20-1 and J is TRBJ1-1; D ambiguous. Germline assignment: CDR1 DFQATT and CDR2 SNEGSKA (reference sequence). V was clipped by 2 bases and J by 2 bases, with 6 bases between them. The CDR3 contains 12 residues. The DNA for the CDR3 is TGCAGTGCTAGACGCAGTAACACTGAAGCTTTCTTT. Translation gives CSARRSNTEAFF.

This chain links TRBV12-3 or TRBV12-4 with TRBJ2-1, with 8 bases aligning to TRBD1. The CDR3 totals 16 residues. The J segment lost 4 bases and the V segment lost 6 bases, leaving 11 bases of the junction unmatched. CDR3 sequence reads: CASRGFQGAPYNEQFF. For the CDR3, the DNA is TGTGCCAGCAGGGGATTTCAGGGGGCGCCTTACAATGAGCAGTTCTTC.

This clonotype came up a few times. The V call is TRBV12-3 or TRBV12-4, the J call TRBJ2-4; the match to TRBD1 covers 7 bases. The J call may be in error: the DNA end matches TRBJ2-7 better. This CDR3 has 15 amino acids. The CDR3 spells CASSLIRGPLDEQYF. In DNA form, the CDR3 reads TGTGCCAGCAGTTTAATTAGGGGGCCCTTGGACGAGCAGTACTTC.

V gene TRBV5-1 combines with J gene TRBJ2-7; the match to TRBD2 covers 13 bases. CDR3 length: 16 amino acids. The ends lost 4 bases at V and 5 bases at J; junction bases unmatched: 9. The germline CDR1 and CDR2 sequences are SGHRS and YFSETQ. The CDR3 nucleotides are TGCGCCAGCAGCATGGCTGGGACTAGCGGGATCAACGAGCAGTACTTC. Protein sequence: CASSMAGTSGINEQYF.

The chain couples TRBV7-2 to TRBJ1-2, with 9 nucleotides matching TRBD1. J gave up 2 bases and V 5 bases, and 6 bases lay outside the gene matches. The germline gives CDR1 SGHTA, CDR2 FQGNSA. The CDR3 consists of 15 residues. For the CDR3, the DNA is TGTGCCAGCAGCCCCGGGACAGGGCACAACTATGGCTACACCTTC. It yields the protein CASSPGTGHNYGYTF. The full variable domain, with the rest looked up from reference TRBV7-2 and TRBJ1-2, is GAGVSQSPSNKVTEKGKDVELRCDPISGHTALYWYRQSLGQGLEFLIYFQGNSAPDKSGLPSDRFSAERTGGSVSTLTIQRTQQEDSAVYLCASSPGTGHNYGYTFGSGTRLTVV.

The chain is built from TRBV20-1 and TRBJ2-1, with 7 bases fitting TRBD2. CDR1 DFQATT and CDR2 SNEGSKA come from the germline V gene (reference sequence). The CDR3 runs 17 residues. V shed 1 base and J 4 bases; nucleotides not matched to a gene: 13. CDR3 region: CSARGGTSSGRYNEQFF. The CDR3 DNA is TGCAGTGCTAGAGGGGGCACTTCTAGCGGTCGGTACAATGAGCAGTTCTTC.

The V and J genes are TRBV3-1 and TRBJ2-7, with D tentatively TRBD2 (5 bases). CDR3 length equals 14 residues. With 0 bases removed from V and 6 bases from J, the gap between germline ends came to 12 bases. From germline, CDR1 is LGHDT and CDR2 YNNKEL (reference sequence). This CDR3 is CASSQEVRAREQYF. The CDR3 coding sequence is TGTGCCAGCAGCCAAGAAGTGAGGGCGCGCGAGCAGTACTTC.

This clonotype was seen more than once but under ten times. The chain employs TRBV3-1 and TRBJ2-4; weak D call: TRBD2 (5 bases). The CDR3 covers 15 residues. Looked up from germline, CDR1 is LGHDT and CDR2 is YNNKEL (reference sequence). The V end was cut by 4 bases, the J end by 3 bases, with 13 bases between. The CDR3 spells CASSPRTGIKNIQYF. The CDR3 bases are TGTGCCAGCAGCCCGAGGACCGGGATCAAAAACATTCAGTACTTC.

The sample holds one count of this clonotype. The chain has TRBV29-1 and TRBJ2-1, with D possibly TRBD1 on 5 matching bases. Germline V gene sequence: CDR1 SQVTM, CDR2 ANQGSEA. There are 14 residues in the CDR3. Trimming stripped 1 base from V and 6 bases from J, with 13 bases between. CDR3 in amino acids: CSVEAPGIANEQFF. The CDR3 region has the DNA TGCAGCGTTGAAGCTCCAGGGATCGCCAATGAGCAGTTCTTC.